This T cell receptor (beta chain) originates from a study of T cells expressing NK-cell markers. Study details: Beta-chain profiling covered CD3+CD56+NKG2C+, CD3+CD56+NKG2C- and CD3+CD56-NKG2C+ sorted subsets.

General study findings and limits: The study did not resolve the HCMV specificity of expanded NKG2C+ T cell clones. The same clonotypes also predominated in the CD3+CD56-NKG2C+ fraction of a handful of donors.

After re-calling the 5' RACE reads, TCRdb lists one entry per CDR3 protein, DNA absent. The data include about 160,000 distinct CDR3 sequences; the top ten clones carry roughly 18%. The CDR3 extends over 13 amino acids. Germline-derived CDR1 and CDR2 are SGHTS and YDEGEE. A note on this clonotype: Its antigen is currently unknown.

The sequenced material came from blood T cells: a sorted CD56 or NKG2C T cell subset, CD4+ or CD8+ T cells, or bulk PBMC T cells (not recorded which). The chain carries TRBV5-8 and TRBJ2-2; checking the TCRdb D call of TRBD1 is not possible without DNA. The source of this sequence is a woman aged 18-70 years in good health. This CDR3 is CASSSLGTGELFF.